This record covers a single T cell receptor beta chain. The antigen remains undetermined. The CDR3 loop spans 12 amino acids. V lost 1 base and J lost 7, with 10 bases in between. Germline CDR1 GTSNPN, CDR2 SVGIG (reference sequence). In nominal health when sampled, donors likely had unrecorded immune exposures nonetheless. The record originates from a study of cytomegalovirus exposure and HLA in healthy donors. Primers for the PCR totalled 60 Vbeta and 13 Jbeta. TCRdb keeps only in-frame clones here, not all; method: immunoSEQ multiplex PCR. The sample includes 80,000 to 100,000 clones, around 82% of them seen just once. General observations from the study: Presence/absence comparisons presumed near-even sequencing depth among donors. Some V segments could not be told apart, so they were left out, TRBV6-2 and TRBV6-3 among them.

The source of this sequence is a man between 40 and 49 years old in good health and CMV-seronegative. Material: PBMCs. The chain is built from TRBV30 and TRBJ1-1; weak D call: TRBD1 (6 bases). The CDR3, as DNA: TGTGCCTGGAGTGACTTACAGGGTGAAGCTTTCTTT. Its protein product is CAWSDLQGEAFF.